This T cell receptor (beta chain) is drawn from a study of cytomegalovirus exposure and HLA in healthy donors. The CDR3 has 14 residues. Deletions cut 2 bases from V and 3 bases from J, with 11 bases between. The V gene's germline CDR1 is MNHEY and CDR2 SVGAGI. Assay used: immunoSEQ multiplex PCR; TCRdb lists only in-frame clones, some missing. The repertoire has under 250,000 clones, around 86% of them found once; the top ten carry approximately 2%. General observations from the study: While the bulk of TCR sequences proved rare, some public TCRs turned up in many donors. Subsequent analysis showed first-cohort TCR clusters tending to co-occur in more than 95 validation repertoires. Altogether, 164 TCR beta chains were recorded as cytomegalovirus-associated.

As for this clone: Antigen specificity is unknown.

The chain couples TRBV6-5 to TRBJ2-7; D perhaps matches TRBD1 (7 bases). The sample was PBMCs. The TCR was taken from a woman aged 18-35 years in good health and CMV-seropositive. Here the CDR3 reads CASSYGGGGYEQYF. CDR3 DNA: TGTGCCAGCAGTTACGGAGGGGGCGGCTACGAGCAGTACTTC.